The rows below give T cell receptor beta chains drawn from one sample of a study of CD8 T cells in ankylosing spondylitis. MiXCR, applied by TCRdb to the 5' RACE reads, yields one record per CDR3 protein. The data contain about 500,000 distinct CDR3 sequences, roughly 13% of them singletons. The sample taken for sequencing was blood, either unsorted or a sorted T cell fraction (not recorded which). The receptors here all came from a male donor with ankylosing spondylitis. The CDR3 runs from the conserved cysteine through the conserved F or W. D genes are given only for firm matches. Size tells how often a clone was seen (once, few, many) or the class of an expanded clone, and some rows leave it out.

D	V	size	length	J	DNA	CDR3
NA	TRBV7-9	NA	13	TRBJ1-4	TGTGCCAGCAAGGACCGCCCGAATGAAAAACTGTTTTTT	CASKDRPNEKLFF
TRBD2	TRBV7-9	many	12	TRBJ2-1	TGTGCCGGAAGCGAGCGGGACTATGAGCAGTTCTTC	CAGSERDYEQFF
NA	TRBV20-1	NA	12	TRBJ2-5	TGCAGTGCTAGGGAGGGGGCTGAGACCCAGTACTTC	CSAREGAETQYF
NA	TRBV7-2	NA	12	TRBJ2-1	TGTGCCAGCAGCTTAGCGCTAAATGAGCAGTTCTTC	CASSLALNEQFF
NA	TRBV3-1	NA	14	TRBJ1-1	TGTGCCAGCAGCCAAGAGGGTAAGAACACTGAAGCTTTCTTT	CASSQEGKNTEAFF
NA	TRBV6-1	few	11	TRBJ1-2	TGTGCCAGCAGTGAAGTGGGGGGCAGCTCCTTC	CASSEVGGSSF
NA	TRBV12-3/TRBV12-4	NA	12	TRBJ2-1	TGTGCCAGGCAGGGATTTTCAAATGAGCAGTTCTTC	CARQGFSNEQFF
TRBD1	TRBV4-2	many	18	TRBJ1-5	TGTGCCAGCAGCCAAGTGGGAGGGGGCGGGTTGAGCAATCAGCCCCAGCATTTT	CASSQVGGGGLSNQPQHF
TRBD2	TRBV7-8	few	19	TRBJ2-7	TGTGCCAGCAGCTCGTCCCACGGCCTCGCTAGCGGGGCCTCCTACGAGCAGTACTTC	CASSSSHGLASGASYEQYF
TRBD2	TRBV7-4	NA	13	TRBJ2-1	TGTGCCAGCAGCCCCGGGGCTCAAGCGGGAGGGTTCTTC	CASSPGAQAGGFF
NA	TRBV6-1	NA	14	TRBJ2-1	TGTGCCAGCAGGGTCGGGACGGCTCGGGGTGAGCAGTTCTTC	CASRVGTARGEQFF
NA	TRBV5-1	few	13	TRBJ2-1	TGCGCCAGCAGGCGGGACAGAGACAATGAGCAGTTCTTC	CASRRDRDNEQFF
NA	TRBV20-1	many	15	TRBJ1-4	TGCAGTGCTAGAGAGACGTTCCCCATCAATGAAAAACTGTTTTTT	CSARETFPINEKLFF
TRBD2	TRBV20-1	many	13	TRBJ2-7	TGCAGTGCTACCCTAGCGGGAGTTCCCGAGCAGTACTTC	CSATLAGVPEQYF
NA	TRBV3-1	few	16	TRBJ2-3	TGTGCCAGCAGCCAAGGCGCCGACGAGATAACAGATACGCAGTATTTT	CASSQGADEITDTQYF
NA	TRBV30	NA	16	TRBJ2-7	TGTGCCTGGACCCGAGGGACTTCATCCCTATCCTACGAGCAGTACTTC	CAWTRGTSSLSYEQYF
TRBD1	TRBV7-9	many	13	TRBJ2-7	TGTGCCAGCAGTTGGGACAGGGGGTACGAGCAGTACTTC	CASSWDRGYEQYF
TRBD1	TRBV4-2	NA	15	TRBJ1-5	TGTGCCAGCAGCCAACCGGGACAGGGGGGTCAGCCCCAGCATTTT	CASSQPGQGGQPQHF
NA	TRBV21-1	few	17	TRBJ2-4	TGTGCCAGCGTAGAGCTTACCCGAAAGATACCCAAAAACATTCAGTACTTC	CASVELTRKIPKNIQYF
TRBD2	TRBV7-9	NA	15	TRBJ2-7	TGTGCCAGCAGCAGACTAGGGACTAGCGGGTACGAGCAGTACTTC	CASSRLGTSGYEQYF
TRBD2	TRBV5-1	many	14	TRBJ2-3	TGTGCCAGCAGCTTGACTAGCGGGAGAGATACGCAGTATTTT	CASSLTSGRDTQYF
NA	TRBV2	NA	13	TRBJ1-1	TGTGCCAGCAGTGGGTGGGGGGACACTGAAGCTTTCTTT	CASSGWGDTEAFF
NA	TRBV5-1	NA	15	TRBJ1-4	TGCGCCAGCAGCTCTTACCCGGGCTTTAATGAAAAACTGTTTTTT	CASSSYPGFNEKLFF
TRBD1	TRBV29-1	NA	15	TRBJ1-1	TGCAGCGTTGGTTCCCCCGGGGACAGGGCCACTGAAGCTTTCTTT	CSVGSPGDRATEAFF
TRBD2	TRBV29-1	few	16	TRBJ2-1	TGCAGCGTTCTCGGACTAGCGGGGGACTCCTACAATGAGCAGTTCTTC	CSVLGLAGDSYNEQFF
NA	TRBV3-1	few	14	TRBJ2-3	TGTGCCAGCAGCCAAGGAGTACCCACAGATACGCAGTATTTT	CASSQGVPTDTQYF
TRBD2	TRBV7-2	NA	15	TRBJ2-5	TGTGCCAGCAGCGATACTTCTAGCGGGCAAGAGACCCAGTACTTC	CASSDTSSGQETQYF
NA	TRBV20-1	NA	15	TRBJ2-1	TGCAGTGCTAGACCTAGACGGACGGGGTACAATGAGCAGTTCTTC	CSARPRRTGYNEQFF
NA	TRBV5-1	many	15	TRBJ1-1	TGCGCCAGCAGCCTTTATGGGTCGGGGAACACTGAAGCTTTCTTT	CASSLYGSGNTEAFF
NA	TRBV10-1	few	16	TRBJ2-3	TGCGCCAGCAGCGGGGGGAGGACAGGGAGGACAGATACGCAGTATTTT	CASSGGRTGRTDTQYF
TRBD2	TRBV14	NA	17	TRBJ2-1	TGTGCCAGCAGCTCCTTCACTAGCGGGAGGGCCAGAGGTGAGCAGTTCTTC	CASSSFTSGRARGEQFF
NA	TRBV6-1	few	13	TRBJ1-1	TGTGCCAGCGGACCCAGGGGAGGCACTGAAGCTTTCTTT	CASGPRGGTEAFF
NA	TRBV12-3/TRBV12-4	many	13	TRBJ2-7	TGTGCCAGCAGTTGGGCGGAACCCTACGAGCAGTACTTC	CASSWAEPYEQYF
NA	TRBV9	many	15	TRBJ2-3	TGTGCCAGCAGCGTAGGGGGACTTAGCACAGATACGCAGTATTTT	CASSVGGLSTDTQYF
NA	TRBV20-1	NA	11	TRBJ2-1	TGCAGTGGCGGCGAGGTAGCTGAGCAGTTCTTC	CSGGEVAEQFF
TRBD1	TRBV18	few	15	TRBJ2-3	TGTGCCAGCTCACCCTGGACAGGGGGCACAGATACGCAGTATTTT	CASSPWTGGTDTQYF
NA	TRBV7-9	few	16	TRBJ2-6	TGTGCCAGCAGCCTTGGACTTCTGGTAGGGGCCAACGTCCTGACTTTC	CASSLGLLVGANVLTF
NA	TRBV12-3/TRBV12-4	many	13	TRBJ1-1	TGTGCCAGCAGCTTGAGCAGGGGTACTGAAGCTTTCTTT	CASSLSRGTEAFF
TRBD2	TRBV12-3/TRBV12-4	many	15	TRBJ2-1	TGTGCCAGCAGCCCGACTAGCGGTGTCATCAATGAGCAGTTCTTC	CASSPTSGVINEQFF
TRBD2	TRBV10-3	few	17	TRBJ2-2	TGTGCCATCAGTGAGTCAAATGCGGCTAGCGGGACCGGGGAGCTGTTTTTT	CAISESNAASGTGELFF
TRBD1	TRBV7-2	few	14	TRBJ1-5	TGTGCCAGCAGCCCAGGGACAGGGCCTCAGCCCCAGCATTTT	CASSPGTGPQPQHF
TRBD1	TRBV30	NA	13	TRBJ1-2	TGTGCCTCCACATTACAGGGGGAGAGTGGCTACACCTTC	CASTLQGESGYTF
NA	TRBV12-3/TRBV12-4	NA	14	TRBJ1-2	TGTGCCAGCAGTTTCACAGGGAACATGGGGGGCTACACCTTC	CASSFTGNMGGYTF
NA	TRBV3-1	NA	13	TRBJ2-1	TGTGCCAGCAGCCAAGAGGTGGCGGCTGAGCAGTTCTTC	CASSQEVAAEQFF
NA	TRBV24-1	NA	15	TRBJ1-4	TGTGCCACCAGTGATCCACGGGGGCCGAATGAAAAACTGTTTTTT	CATSDPRGPNEKLFF
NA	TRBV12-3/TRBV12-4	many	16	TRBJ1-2	TGTGCCAGCAGTTGGGCCAGGGGTGCCGCTAACTATGGCTACACCTTC	CASSWARGAANYGYTF
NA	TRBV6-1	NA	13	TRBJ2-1	TGTGCCAGCACGGAACTCAATGGCAATGAGCAGTTCTTC	CASTELNGNEQFF
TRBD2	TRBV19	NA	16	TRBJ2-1	TGTGCCAGTAGTATCCCGACTAGCGGGAGGATAGGGGAGCAGTTCTTC	CASSIPTSGRIGEQFF
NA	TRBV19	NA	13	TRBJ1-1	TGTGCCAGTGGGTACAGGGTGAACACTGAAGCTTTCTTT	CASGYRVNTEAFF
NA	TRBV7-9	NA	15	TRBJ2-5	TGTGCCAGCAGCTTCGGCGGATCGCCCAGAGAGACCCAGTACTTC	CASSFGGSPRETQYF